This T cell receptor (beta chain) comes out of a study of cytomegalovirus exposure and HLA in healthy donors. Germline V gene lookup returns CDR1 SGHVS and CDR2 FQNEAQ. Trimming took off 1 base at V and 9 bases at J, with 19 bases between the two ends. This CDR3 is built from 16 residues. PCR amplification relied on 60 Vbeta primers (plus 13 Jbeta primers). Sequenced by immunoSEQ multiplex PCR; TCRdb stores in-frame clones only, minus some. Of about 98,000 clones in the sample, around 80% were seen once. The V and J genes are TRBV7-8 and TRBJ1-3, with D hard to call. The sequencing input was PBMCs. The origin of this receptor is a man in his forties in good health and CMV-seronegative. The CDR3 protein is CASSLGYGFGGGTIYF. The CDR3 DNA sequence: TGTGCCAGCAGCTTAGGGTACGGGTTCGGAGGAGGCACCATATATTTT.